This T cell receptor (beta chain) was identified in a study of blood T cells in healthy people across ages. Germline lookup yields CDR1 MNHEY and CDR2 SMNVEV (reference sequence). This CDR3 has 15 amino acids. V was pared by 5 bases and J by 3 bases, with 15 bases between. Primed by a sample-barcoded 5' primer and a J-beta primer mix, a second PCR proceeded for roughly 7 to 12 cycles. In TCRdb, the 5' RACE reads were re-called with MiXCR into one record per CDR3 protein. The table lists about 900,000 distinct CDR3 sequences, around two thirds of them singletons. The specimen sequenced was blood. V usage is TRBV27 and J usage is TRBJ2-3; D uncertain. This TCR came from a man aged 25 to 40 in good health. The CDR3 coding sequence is TGTGCCAGCAGTCCCGGGCCAACGGGTACAGATACGCAGTATTTT. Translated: CASSPGPTGTDTQYF.